This T cell receptor (beta chain) was observed in a study of T-cell reconstitution after alpha-beta-depleted transplantation in children. The CDR3 extends over 13 amino acids. Trimming took 6 bases from V and 6 from J, leaving 14 bases between them. The germline gives CDR1 DFQATT, CDR2 SNEGSKA (reference sequence). Whole-study results and caveats: Roughly two months post-transplant, alpha-beta T cells reportedly originated from several hundred graft clones that had expanded. In some patients, recipient T cells and intrathymic progenitors surviving conditioning explained high day-60 diversity. Newly generated T cells supplied most T-cell counts and diversity one year post-transplant.

The sample holds many counts of this clonotype. Its antigen remains unidentified. Library preparation (for TCRbeta) was performed with unique molecular identifiers. TCRdb processed the PCR reads anew with MiXCR; each CDR3 protein has one entry. The table records 700,000 or so distinct CDR3 sequences, about an eighth of them present only once. The chain joins TRBV20-1 to TRBJ2-2, with D possibly matching TRBD1 (6 bases). The sequence derives from a girl aged 2 to 9 with congenital amegakaryocytic thrombocytopenia, due to receive a stem cell transplant. This specimen consisted of PBMCs, obtained before TCRalphabeta/CD19-depleted stem cell transplant. CDR3 nucleotide sequence: TGCAGTGCAAACAGGGACCGCGCCGGGGAGCTGTTTTTT. The encoded protein is CSANRDRAGELFF.